This entry lists 3 T cell receptor beta chains sequenced from one sample in a study of metastatic and nonmetastatic thyroid tumors. Patients were all untreated before their thyroid surgery. With MiXCR, TCRdb reprocessed the PCR reads. This table has some 7,900 clones, 26% appearing once. The specimen was adjacent normal tissue. These receptors originate from a female donor with papillary thyroid cancer or a benign thyroid nodule (not recorded which). Some clones in this sample may be carry-over from other donors' samples.

This clone was recorded only once. J is TRBJ2-7 and V is TRBV30, with D tentatively TRBD1 (6 bases). The CDR3 is 15 amino acids. The V end was cut by 3 bases, the J end by 6 bases, with 21 bases between. Germline loops: CDR1 GTSNPN, CDR2 SVGIG (reference sequence). The CDR3 reads CAWSPRTELTGEQYF. The CDR3 region has the DNA TGTGCCTGGAGCCCCCGGACAGAGTTGACGGGCGAGCAGTACTTC.

The V and J genes are TRBV5-4 and TRBJ1-2; D call uncertain. Trimming left V 0 bases short and J 4 bases short, with 16 bases between. Germline V lookup: CDR1 SGHNT, CDR2 YYREEE (reference sequence). This CDR3 spans 16 amino acids. The CDR3 DNA is TGTGCCAGCAGCTTGGGGGTGGGCCGACAAATCTATGGCTACACCTTC. It codes for CASSLGVGRQIYGYTF.

The V and J genes are TRBV6-1 and TRBJ1-6; possibly TRBD1 for D (5 bases). Germline values: CDR1 MNHNS, CDR2 SASEGT. Trimming removed 7 bases at V and 7 bases at J, with 14 bases between. This CDR3 contains 14 residues. CDR3 sequence reads: CASNPRGTNSPLHF. The DNA for the CDR3 is TGTGCCAGCAACCCTCGGGGGACGAATTCACCCCTCCACTTT.